The 20 T cell receptor beta chains reported below all come from one sample, sequenced in a study of blood T cell repertoires in COVID-19. TCRdb's copy holds only in-frame clones and misses some; the assay was immunoSEQ multiplex PCR. The table includes hundreds of thousands of clones, more than 75% detected once. Specimen: peripheral blood. Receptor source: a woman aged 30 to 39 who had recovered from COVID-19.

The J gene is TRBJ2-5, the V gene TRBV5-8; 12 bases agree with TRBD2. J lost 2 bases, V lost 4 bases, and 6 bases had no gene match. CDR3 length: 16 amino acids. Germline CDR1 and CDR2: SGHTS and YDEGEE. In DNA, the CDR3 is TGTGCCAGCAGCCCTGGACTAGCGGGGTCTCAAGAGACCCAGTACTTC. Translating gives CASSPGLAGSQETQYF.

The rearrangement joins TRBV12-3 or TRBV12-4 to TRBJ1-5; D gene uncertain. Trimming removed 4 bases from V and 11 bases from J, with 9 bases in between. The CDR3 loop spans 11 amino acids. The CDR3: CASSSREAQHF. CDR3 nucleotides: TGTGCCAGCAGTTCCCGAGAGGCCCAGCATTTT.

The chain is built from TRBV19 and TRBJ1-1; D might be TRBD1 (5 bases). The V gene lost 8 bases and the J gene lost 1 base, with 11 bases spanning the gap. The CDR3 length is 13 residues. Germline values: CDR1 LNHDA, CDR2 SQIVND (reference sequence). The CDR3 loop is CASYAGENTEAFF. Written as DNA, the CDR3 is TGTGCCAGTTATGCGGGGGAGAACACTGAAGCTTTCTTT.

The V gene is TRBV11-2, the J gene TRBJ1-1; the D gene is possibly TRBD1 (5 bases). Germline V gives CDR1 SGHAT, CDR2 FQNNGV. V was clipped by 5 bases and J by 4 bases, with 8 bases between them. The CDR3 is 12 residues long. The CDR3 protein is CASSPGGTEAFF. The CDR3 DNA follows: TGTGCCAGCAGCCCGGGGGGCACTGAAGCTTTCTTT. The full variable domain, completed using reference TRBV11-2 and TRBJ1-1, is EAGVAQSPRYKIIEKRQSVAFWCNPISGHATLYWYQQILGQGPKLLIQFQNNGVVDDSQLPKDRFSAERLKGVDSTLKIQPAKLEDSAVYLCASSPGGTEAFFGQGTRLTVV.

Here the CDR3 reads CASSSGGRITNNEQFF. For the CDR3, the DNA is TGTGCCAGCAGCTCCGGGGGGAGGATAACGAACAATGAGCAGTTCTTC. The V gene is TRBV7-6, the J gene TRBJ2-1; 7 nucleotides line up with TRBD2. The V and J ends lost 4 bases and 5 bases, in that order; junction bases with no gene match: 11. The CDR3 has 16 amino acids. Germline V gene data show CDR1 as SGHVS and CDR2 as FNYEAQ. Supplemented by reference TRBV7-6 and TRBJ2-1, the full variable domain reads GAGVSQSPRYKVTKRGQDVALRCDPISGHVSLYWYRQALGQGPEFLTYFNYEAQQDKSGLPNDRFSAERPEGSISTLTIQRTEQRDSAMYRCASSSGGRITNNEQFFGPGTRLTVL.

The rearrangement joins TRBV3-1 (or the pseudogene TRBV3-2) to TRBJ2-7; 9 positions match TRBD2. The CDR3 is made up of 16 amino acids. CDR1 is LGHDT, CDR2 YNNKEL, per germline (reference sequence). V gave up 2 bases and J gave up 1 base; unmatched junction bases: 6. CDR3 in DNA: TGTGCCAGCAGCCAACGCCTAGCGGGGAAATCCTACGAGCAGTACTTC. Encoded protein: CASSQRLAGKSYEQYF.

This chain joins TRBV11-2 and TRBJ1-1; tentatively, D is TRBD1 (5 bases). V was clipped by 3 bases and J by 5 bases, with 19 bases between them. In germline, CDR1 is SGHAT, CDR2 FQNNGV. The CDR3 is 16 residues long. CDR3 sequence reads: CASSFPGAALDTEAFF. CDR3 in DNA: TGTGCCAGCAGCTTCCCTGGGGCAGCACTTGATACTGAAGCTTTCTTT. The variable domain in full, with the rest retrieved from reference TRBV11-2 and TRBJ1-1, is EAGVAQSPRYKIIEKRQSVAFWCNPISGHATLYWYQQILGQGPKLLIQFQNNGVVDDSQLPKDRFSAERLKGVDSTLKIQPAKLEDSAVYLCASSFPGAALDTEAFFGQGTRLTVV.

Worth noting for this clone: The conserved final phenylalanine or tryptophan is absent from the CDR3, which likely points to a read error. No DNA is shown, since the ends of the CDR3 on it are uncertain; the CDR3 is the one TCRdb lists. The chain recombines TRBV5-4 with TRBJ2-3; the table names TRBD2, a call not compared with the DNA. The CDR3 contains 12 residues when both ends are counted. Germline V CDR1 and CDR2: SGHNT, YYREEE (reference sequence). The CDR3 here is CASSLDVAGEKL.

Note on this clone: The germline gene is not matched at one end of the junction; a read error may be the cause. The rearrangement joins TRBV6-1 to TRBJ1-2, with D possibly matching TRBD1 (6 bases). Germline V CDR1 and CDR2: MNHNS, SASEGT. The CDR3 sequence is 14 residues long. The CDR3 region has the DNA TGTGCCAGCATTGAAGCAGGGGTCGACTATGGCTACACCTTC. Translation: CASIEAGVDYGYTF.

Details on this clone: One end of the junction varies from germline; a read error may be responsible. The chain carries TRBV4-3 and TRBJ2-1, with 11 bases lining up with TRBD1. CDR1 and CDR2 from the germline V gene are LGHNA and YSLEER. This CDR3 is 16 amino acids long. The CDR3 sequence: CASSEEIGQGAVEQFF. The CDR3 DNA is TGCGCCAGCAGCGAAGAGATAGGACAGGGGGCAGTTGAGCAGTTCTTC.

The chain employs TRBV2 and TRBJ2-3, with 7 bases aligning to TRBD1. This CDR3 is 12 amino acids long. In germline, CDR1 is SNHLY, CDR2 FYNNEI. Unmatched junction bases numbered 6, after V lost 8 bases and J lost 7 bases. CDR3 loop: CASQDRQNTQYF. The CDR3 bases are TGTGCCAGCCAGGACAGGCAAAATACGCAGTATTTT.

The gene calls are TRBV4-3 and TRBJ1-6; a possible D gene is TRBD1 (6 bases). Germline assignment: CDR1 LGHNA and CDR2 YSLEER. V lost 2 bases and J 5 bases, leaving 10 bases between the germline ends. The CDR3 has 15 residues. The CDR3 sequence: CASSQRTADNSPLHF. CDR3 coding DNA: TGCGCCAGCAGCCAAAGGACAGCTGATAATTCACCCCTCCACTTT.

The genes are TRBV27 and TRBJ2-1; 7 nucleotides agree with TRBD2. Trimming at V came to 0 bases and at J to 0 bases, leaving 2 bases not matched to a gene. This CDR3 comprises 16 residues. Per the germline V gene, CDR1 is MNHEY and CDR2 is SMNVEV (reference sequence). This CDR3 is CASSLSGGSSYNEQFF. In DNA, the CDR3 is TGTGCCAGCAGTTTATCGGGGGGGAGCTCCTACAATGAGCAGTTCTTC.

The chain uses TRBV28 and TRBJ1-2; a weak D match, TRBD1 (5 bases). In germline, CDR1 is MDHEN, CDR2 SYDVKM. V dropped 2 bases and J dropped 4 bases, with 11 bases sitting between them. The CDR3 spans 14 residues. CDR3 coding DNA: TGTGCCAGCAGTTTACCCGGGGGGGGCTATGGCTACACCTTC. This sequence encodes CASSLPGGGYGYTF.

The J gene is TRBJ2-7, the V gene TRBV10-3; TRBD2 agrees at 11 bases. Germline V gives CDR1 ENHRY, CDR2 SYGVKD. This CDR3 region has 17 residues. The V segment lost 4 bases and the J segment 1 base; nucleotides outside the gene matches: 9. This CDR3 reads CAISGIAGGPVSYEQYF. The CDR3 nucleotides are TGTGCCATCAGTGGTATAGCGGGAGGGCCGGTATCCTACGAGCAGTACTTC.

This clone was observed a few times. The CDR3: CASSRTALYEQYF. The CDR3 DNA is TGTGCCAGCAGTCGGACAGCCCTCTACGAGCAGTACTTC. The chain uses TRBV6-5 and TRBJ2-7, with D perhaps matching TRBD1 (6 bases). Germline loops: CDR1 MNHEY, CDR2 SVGAGI. This CDR3 has 13 amino acids. V dropped 5 bases and J dropped 3 bases, with 11 bases sitting between them.

The chain uses TRBV19 and TRBJ2-7, with 8 positions matching TRBD2. The CDR3 runs to 15 residues. With 6 bases clipped from V and 3 bases from J, the junction kept 10 bases outside the gene matches. The V gene's germline CDR1 is LNHDA and CDR2 SQIVND (reference sequence). CDR3 in amino acids: CASSPGTRHIYEQYF. In DNA form, the CDR3 reads TGTGCCAGTAGCCCCGGGACTAGACACATCTACGAGCAGTACTTC.

V gene TRBV5-5 combines with J gene TRBJ1-6; TRBD1 agrees at 8 bases. The CDR3 length is 15 residues. The V segment lost 2 bases and the J segment 4 bases; nucleotides outside the gene matches: 2. Germline V lookup: CDR1 SGHKS, CDR2 YYEKEE (reference sequence). CDR3: CASSLQGGYNSPLHF. CDR3 bases: TGTGCCAGCAGCTTACAGGGGGGATATAATTCACCCCTCCACTTT. The entire variable domain, with the rest obtained from reference TRBV5-5 and TRBJ1-6, is as follows: DAGVTQSPTHLIKTRGQQVTLRCSPISGHKSVSWYQQVLGQGPQFIFQYYEKEERGRGNFPDRFSARQFPNYSSELNVNALLLGDSALYLCASSLQGGYNSPLHFGNGTRLTVT.

The rearrangement uses TRBV15 and TRBJ2-1; D possibly corresponds to TRBD1 (6 bases). V lost 1 base, J lost 1 base, and 11 bases lay in between. Germline V lookup: CDR1 LNHNV, CDR2 YYDKDF (reference sequence). The CDR3 is 16 amino acids. The CDR3 bases are TGTGCCACCAGCAGAGTGGCAGGGGAGTCCTACAATGAGCAGTTCTTC. Encoded protein: CATSRVAGESYNEQFF.

On this clone itself: The sample holds other DNA sequences that translate to the same CDR3. This chain links TRBV19 with TRBJ1-2, with D uncertain. The germline V and J ends were trimmed by 0 bases and 1 base, with 3 bases remaining between them. CDR1 and CDR2 (germline): LNHDA, SQIVND (reference sequence). CDR3 length: 13 amino acids. This CDR3 reads CASSIDFNYGYTF. As DNA, the CDR3 is TGTGCCAGTAGTATAGACTTTAACTATGGCTACACCTTC.